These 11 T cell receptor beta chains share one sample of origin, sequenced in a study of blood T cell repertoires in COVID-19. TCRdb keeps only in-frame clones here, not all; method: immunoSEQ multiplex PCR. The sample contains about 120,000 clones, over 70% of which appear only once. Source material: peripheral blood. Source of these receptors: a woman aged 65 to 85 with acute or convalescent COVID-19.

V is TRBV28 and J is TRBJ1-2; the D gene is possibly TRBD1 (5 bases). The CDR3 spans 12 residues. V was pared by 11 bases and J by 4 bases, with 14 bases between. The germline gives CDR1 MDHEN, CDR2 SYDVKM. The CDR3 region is CALAGKSYGYTF. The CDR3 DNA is TGTGCCCTGGCAGGGAAGTCCTATGGCTACACCTTC.

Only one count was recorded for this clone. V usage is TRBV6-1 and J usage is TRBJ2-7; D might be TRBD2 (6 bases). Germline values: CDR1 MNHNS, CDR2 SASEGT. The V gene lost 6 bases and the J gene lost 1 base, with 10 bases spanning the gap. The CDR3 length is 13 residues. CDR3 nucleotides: TGTGCCAGCAGGGAGACTAGTTCCTACGAGCAGTACTTC. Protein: CASRETSSYEQYF.

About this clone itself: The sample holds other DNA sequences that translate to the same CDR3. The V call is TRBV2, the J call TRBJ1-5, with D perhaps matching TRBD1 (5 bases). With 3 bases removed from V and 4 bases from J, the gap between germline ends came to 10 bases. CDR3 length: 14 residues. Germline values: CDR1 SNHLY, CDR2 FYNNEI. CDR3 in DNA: TGTGCCAGCAGTGACAGGGTCGGTAATCAGCCCCAGCATTTT. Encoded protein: CASSDRVGNQPQHF.

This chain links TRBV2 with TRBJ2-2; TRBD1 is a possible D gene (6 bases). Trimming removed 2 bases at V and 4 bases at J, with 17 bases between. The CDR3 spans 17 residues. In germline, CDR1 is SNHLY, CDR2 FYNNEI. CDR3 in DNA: TGTGCCAGCAGTGAACGGGGTCAGGGGCGAGGCACCGGGGAGCTGTTTTTT. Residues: CASSERGQGRGTGELFF.

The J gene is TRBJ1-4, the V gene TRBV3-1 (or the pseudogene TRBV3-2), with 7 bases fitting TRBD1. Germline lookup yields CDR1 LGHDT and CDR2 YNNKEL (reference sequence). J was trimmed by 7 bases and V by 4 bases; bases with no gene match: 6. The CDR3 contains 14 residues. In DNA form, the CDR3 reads TGTGCCAGCAGCCCGACAGGGTTGGGTGAAAAACTGTTTTTT. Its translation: CASSPTGLGEKLFF.

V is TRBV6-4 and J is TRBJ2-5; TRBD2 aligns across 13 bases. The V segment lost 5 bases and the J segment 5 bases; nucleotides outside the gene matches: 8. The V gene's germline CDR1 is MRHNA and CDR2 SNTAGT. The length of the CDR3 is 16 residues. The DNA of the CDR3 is TGTGCCAGCAGTCCAACTAGCGGGGGGGCCGGTGAGACCCAGTACTTC. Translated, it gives CASSPTSGGAGETQYF.

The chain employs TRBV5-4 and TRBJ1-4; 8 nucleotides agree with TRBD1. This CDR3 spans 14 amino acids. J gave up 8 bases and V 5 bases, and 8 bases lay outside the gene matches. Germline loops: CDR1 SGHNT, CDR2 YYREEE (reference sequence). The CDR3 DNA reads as TGTGCCAGCAGTTATCAGGGGGCGAGGGAAAAACTGTTTTTT. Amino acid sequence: CASSYQGAREKLFF.

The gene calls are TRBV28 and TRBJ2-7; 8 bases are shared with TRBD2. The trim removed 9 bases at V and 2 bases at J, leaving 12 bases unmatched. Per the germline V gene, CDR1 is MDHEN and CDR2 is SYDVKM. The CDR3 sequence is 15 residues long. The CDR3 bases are TGTGCCAGTACCGGGGGGGGCGAGAGGACCTACGAGCAGTACTTC. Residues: CASTGGGERTYEQYF. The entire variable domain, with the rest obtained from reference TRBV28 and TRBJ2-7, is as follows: DVKVTQSSRYLVKRTGEKVFLECVQDMDHENMFWYRQDPGLGLRLIYFSYDVKMKEKGDIPEGYSVSREKKERFSLILESASTNQTSMYLCASTGGGERTYEQYFGPGTRLTVT.

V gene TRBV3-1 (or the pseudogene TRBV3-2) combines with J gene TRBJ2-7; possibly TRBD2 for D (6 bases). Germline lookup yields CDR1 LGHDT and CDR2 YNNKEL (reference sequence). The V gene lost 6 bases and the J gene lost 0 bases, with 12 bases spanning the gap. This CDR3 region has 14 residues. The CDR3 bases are TGTGCCAGCAGTCGTGAGGGAGGCTCCTACGAGCAGTACTTC. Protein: CASSREGGSYEQYF.

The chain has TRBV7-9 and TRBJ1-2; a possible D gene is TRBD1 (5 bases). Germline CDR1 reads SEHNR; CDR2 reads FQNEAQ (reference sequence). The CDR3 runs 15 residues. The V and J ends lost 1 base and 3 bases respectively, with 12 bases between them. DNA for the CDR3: TGTGCCAGCAGCTTAGGGTCAGGGCTCGACTATGGCTACACCTTC. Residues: CASSLGSGLDYGYTF.

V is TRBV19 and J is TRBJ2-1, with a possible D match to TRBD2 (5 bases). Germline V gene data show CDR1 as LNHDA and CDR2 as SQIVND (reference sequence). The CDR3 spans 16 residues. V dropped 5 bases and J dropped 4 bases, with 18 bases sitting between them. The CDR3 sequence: CASSPTTRGVYNEQFF. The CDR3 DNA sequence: TGTGCCAGTAGTCCGACGACCCGGGGAGTTTACAATGAGCAGTTCTTC.